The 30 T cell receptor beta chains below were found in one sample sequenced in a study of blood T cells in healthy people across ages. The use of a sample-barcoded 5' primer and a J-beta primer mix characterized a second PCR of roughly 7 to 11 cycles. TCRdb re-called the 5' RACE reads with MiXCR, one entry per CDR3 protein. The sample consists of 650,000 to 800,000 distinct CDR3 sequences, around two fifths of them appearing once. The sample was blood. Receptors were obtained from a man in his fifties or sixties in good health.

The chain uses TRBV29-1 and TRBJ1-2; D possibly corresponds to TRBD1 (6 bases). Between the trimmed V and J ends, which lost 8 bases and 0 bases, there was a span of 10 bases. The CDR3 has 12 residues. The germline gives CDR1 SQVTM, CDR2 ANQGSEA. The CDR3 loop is CSMGDTNYGYTF. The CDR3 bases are TGCAGCATGGGGGACACTAACTATGGCTACACCTTC.

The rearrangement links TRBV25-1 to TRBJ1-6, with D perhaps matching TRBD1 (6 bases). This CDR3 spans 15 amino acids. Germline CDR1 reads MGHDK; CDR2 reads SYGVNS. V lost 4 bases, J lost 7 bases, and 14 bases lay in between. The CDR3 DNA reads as TGTGCCAGCAGTGTACGGTACAGGGTCAATTCACCCCTCCACTTT. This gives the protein CASSVRYRVNSPLHF.

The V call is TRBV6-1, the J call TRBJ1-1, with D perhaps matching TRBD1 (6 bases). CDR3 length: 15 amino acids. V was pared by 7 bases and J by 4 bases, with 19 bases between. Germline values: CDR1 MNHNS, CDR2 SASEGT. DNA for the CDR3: TGTGCCAGCACCTTAATCCGGGACAACCCCACTGAAGCTTTCTTT. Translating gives CASTLIRDNPTEAFF.

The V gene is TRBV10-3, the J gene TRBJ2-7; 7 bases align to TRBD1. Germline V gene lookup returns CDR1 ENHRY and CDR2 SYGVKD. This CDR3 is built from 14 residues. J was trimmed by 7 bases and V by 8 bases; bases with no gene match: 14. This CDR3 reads CAIGKTGTVNEQYF. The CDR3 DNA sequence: TGTGCCATCGGTAAGACCGGGACAGTCAATGAGCAGTACTTC.

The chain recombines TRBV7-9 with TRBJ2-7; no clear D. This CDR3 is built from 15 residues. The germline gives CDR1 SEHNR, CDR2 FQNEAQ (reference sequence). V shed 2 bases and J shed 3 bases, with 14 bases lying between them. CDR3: CASSLRLSENYEQYF. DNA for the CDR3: TGTGCCAGCAGCTTACGCCTGTCAGAGAACTACGAGCAGTACTTC.

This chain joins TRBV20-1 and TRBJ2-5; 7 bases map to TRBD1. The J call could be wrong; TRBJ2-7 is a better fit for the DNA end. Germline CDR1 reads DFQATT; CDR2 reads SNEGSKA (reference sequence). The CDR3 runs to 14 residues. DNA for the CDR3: TGCAGTGGACAGAAGTTAAAGGGGGCAAACGAGCAGTACTTC. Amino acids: CSGQKLKGANEQYF.

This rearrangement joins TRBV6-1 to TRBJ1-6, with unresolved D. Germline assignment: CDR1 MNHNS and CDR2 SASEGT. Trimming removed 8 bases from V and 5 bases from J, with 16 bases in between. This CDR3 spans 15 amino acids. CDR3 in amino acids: CASCPRTGNNSPLHF. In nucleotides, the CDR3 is TGTGCCAGCTGCCCCCGGACGGGGAATAATTCACCCCTCCACTTT.

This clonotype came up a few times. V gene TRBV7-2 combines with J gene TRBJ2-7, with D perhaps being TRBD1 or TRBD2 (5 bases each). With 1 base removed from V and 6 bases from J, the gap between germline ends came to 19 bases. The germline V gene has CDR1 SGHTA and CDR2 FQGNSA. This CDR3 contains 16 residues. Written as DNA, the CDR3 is TGTGCCAGCAGCTTAGACCCCGGGGCTAGCAGGTTCGAGCAGTACTTC. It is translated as CASSLDPGASRFEQYF.

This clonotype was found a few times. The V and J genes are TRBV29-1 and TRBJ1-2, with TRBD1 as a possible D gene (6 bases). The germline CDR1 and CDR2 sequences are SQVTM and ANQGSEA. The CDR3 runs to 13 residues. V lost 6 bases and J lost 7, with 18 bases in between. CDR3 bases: TGCAGCGTGGAGCTAACAGGGCCGGTTGGCTACACCTTC. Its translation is CSVELTGPVGYTF.

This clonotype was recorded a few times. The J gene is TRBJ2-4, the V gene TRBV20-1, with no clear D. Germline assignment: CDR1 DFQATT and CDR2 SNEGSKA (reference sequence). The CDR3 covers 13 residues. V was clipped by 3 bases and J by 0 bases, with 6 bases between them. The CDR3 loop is CSASSVAKNIQYF. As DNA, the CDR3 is TGCAGTGCTAGCTCGGTAGCCAAAAACATTCAGTACTTC.

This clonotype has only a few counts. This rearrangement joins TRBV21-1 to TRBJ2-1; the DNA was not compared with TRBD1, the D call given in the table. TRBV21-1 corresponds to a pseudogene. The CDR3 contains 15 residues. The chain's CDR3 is CASSKDRGIYNEQFF. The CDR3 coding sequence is TGTGCCAGCAGCAAGGACAGGGGGATCTACAATGAGCAGTTCTTC.

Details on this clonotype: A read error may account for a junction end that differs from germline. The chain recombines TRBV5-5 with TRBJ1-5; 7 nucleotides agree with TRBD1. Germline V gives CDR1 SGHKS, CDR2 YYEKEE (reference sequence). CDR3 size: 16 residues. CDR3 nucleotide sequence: TGTGCCAGCAGCTTGGAAGGGGGCAATAGCAATCAGCCCCAGAATTTT. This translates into CASSLEGGNSNQPQNF.

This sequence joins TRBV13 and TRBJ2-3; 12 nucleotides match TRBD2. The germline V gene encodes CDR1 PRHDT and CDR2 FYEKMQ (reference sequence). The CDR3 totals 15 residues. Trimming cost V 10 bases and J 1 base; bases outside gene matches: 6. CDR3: CANSRTSGGTDTQYF. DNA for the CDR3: TGTGCCAACTCCCGGACTAGCGGGGGCACAGATACGCAGTATTTT.

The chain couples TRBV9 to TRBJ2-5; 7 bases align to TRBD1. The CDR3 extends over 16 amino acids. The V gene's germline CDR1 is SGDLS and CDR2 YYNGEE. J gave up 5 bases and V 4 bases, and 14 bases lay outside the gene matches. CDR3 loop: CASSSTRQGEYETQYF. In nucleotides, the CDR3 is TGTGCCAGCAGCTCGACGCGGCAGGGGGAATACGAGACCCAGTACTTC.

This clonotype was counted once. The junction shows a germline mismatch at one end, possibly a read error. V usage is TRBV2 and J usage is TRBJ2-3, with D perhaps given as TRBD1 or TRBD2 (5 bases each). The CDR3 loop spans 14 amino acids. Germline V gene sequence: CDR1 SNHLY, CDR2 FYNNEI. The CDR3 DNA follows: TGTGCCAGCAGCCGGGACGGACGCTTAGATACGCGGTATTTT. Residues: CASSRDGRLDTRYF.

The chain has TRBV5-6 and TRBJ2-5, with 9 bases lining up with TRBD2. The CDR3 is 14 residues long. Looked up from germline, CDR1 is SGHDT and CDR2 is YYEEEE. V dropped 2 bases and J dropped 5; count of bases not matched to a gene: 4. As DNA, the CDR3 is TGTGCCAGCAGCTTTCGAGCGGGGGGCGAGACCCAGTACTTC. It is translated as CASSFRAGGETQYF. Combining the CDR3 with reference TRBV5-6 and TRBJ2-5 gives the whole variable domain DAGVTQSPTHLIKTRGQQVTLRCSPKSGHDTVSWYQQALGQGPQFIFQYYEEEERQRGNFPDRFSGHQFPNYSSELNVNALLLGDSALYLCASSFRAGGETQYFGPGTRLLVL.

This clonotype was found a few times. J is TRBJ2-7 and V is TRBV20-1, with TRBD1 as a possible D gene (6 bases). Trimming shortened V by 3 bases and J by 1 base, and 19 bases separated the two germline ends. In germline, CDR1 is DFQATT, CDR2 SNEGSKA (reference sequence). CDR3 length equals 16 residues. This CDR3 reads CSASTGQAGGSYEQYF. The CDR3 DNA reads TGCAGTGCTAGTACGGGACAAGCAGGAGGATCCTACGAGCAGTACTTC.

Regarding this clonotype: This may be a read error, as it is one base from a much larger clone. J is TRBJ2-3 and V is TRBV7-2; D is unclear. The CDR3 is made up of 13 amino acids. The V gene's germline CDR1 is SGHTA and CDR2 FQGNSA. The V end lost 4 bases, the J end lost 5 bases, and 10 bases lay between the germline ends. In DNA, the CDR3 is TGTGCCAGCAGCTCAGCGCCTAGAGATACGCAGTATTTT. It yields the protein CASSSAPRDTQYF.

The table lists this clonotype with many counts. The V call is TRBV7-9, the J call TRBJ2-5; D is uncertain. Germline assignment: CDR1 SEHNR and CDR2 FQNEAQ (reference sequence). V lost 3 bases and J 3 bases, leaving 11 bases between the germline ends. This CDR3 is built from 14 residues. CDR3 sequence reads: CASSLVGKEETQYF. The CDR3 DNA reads TGTGCCAGCAGCTTGGTGGGAAAGGAAGAGACCCAGTACTTC.

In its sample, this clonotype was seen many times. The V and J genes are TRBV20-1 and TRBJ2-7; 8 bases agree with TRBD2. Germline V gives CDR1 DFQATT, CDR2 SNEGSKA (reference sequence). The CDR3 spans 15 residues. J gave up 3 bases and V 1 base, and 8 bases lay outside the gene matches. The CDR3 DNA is TGCAGTGCTAGAGTCCGCGGGGGGCCCTACTACGAGCAGTACTTC. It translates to CSARVRGGPYYEQYF.

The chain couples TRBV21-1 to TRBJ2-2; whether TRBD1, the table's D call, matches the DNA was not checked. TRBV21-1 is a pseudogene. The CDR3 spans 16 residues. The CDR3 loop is CASSKEGTGNTGELFF. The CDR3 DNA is TGTGCCAGCAGCAAGGAGGGGACAGGGAACACCGGGGAGCTGTTTTTT.

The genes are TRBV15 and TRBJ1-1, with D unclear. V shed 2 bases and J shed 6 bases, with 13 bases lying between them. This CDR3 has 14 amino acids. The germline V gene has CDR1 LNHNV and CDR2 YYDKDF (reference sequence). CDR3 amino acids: CATSRNYRESEAFF. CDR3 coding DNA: TGTGCCACCAGCAGAAATTACCGGGAGTCTGAAGCTTTCTTT. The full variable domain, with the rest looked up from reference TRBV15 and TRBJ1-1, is DAMVIQNPRYQVTQFGKPVTLSCSQTLNHNVMYWYQQKSSQAPKLLFHYYDKDFNNEADTPDNFQSRRPNTSFCFLDIRSPGLGDTAMYLCATSRNYRESEAFFGQGTRLTVV.

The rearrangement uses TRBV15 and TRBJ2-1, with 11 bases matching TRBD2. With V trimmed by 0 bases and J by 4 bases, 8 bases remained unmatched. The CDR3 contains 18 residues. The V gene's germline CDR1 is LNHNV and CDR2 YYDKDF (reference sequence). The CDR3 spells CATSRDPRVAGGYNEQFF. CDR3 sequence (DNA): TGTGCCACCAGCAGAGATCCGCGGGTAGCGGGGGGGTACAATGAGCAGTTCTTC.

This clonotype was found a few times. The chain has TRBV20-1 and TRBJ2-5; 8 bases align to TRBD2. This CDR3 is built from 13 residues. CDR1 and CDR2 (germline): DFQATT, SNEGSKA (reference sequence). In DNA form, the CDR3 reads TGCGGCCCGGGGGGGGTCCTCCAAGAGACCCAGTACTTC. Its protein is CGPGGVLQETQYF.

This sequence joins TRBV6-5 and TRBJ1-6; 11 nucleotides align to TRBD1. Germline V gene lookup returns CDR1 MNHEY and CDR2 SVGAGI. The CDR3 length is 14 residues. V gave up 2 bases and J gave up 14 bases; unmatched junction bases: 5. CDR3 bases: TGTGCCAGCAGTTACGGACAGGGGGCGGGAACCCTCCACTTT. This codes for CASSYGQGAGTLHF.

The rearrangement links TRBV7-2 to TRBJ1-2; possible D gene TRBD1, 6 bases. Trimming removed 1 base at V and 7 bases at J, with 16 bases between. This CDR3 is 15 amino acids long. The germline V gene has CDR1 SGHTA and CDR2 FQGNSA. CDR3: CASSLDPGRGTGYTF. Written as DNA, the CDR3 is TGTGCCAGCAGCTTAGATCCAGGGAGGGGGACTGGCTACACCTTC.

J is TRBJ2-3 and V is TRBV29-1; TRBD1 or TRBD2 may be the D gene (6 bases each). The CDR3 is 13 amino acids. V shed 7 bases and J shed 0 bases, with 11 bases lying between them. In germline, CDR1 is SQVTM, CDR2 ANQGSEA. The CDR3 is CSARGASTDTQYF. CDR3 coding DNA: TGCAGCGCGAGGGGGGCTAGCACAGATACGCAGTATTTT.

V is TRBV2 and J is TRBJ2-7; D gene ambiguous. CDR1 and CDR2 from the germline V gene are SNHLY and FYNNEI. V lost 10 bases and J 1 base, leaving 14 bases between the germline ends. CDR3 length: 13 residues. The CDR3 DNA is TGTGCCACCTCGGAGCAGGTATCCTACGAGCAGTACTTC. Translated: CATSEQVSYEQYF.

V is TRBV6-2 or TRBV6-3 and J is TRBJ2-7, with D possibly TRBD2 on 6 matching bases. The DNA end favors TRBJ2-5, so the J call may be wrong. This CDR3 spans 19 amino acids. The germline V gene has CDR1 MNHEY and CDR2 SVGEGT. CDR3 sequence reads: CASSYPLRGVQAEEETQYF. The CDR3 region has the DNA TGTGCCAGCAGTTATCCACTGCGGGGAGTACAGGCGGAGGAGGAGACCCAGTACTTC.

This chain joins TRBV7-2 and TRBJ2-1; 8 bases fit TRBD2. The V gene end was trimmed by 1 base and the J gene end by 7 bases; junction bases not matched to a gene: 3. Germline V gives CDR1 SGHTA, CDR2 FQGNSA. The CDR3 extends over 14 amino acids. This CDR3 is CASSLGGGQNEQFF. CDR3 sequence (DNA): TGTGCCAGCAGCTTAGGCGGGGGGCAGAATGAGCAGTTCTTC. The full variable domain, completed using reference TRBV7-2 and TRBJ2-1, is GAGVSQSPSNKVTEKGKDVELRCDPISGHTALYWYRQSLGQGLEFLIYFQGNSAPDKSGLPSDRFSAERTGGSVSTLTIQRTQQEDSAVYLCASSLGGGQNEQFFGPGTRLTVL.